This TCR beta chain comes out of a study of shared clonotypes between healthy human individuals. Naive CD8 populations comprised CD45RO-negative cells positively selected for CCR7, excluding terminally differentiated effector memory CD45RA+ cells. General study results and limits: Generation probabilities of non-shared clonotypes were lower (relative to those shared by all four donors). Donor clonotype sharing was expected to depend on sequencing depth.

About this clone itself: Its antigen is currently unknown.

The method was immunoSEQ multiplex PCR; TCRdb's version includes in-frame clones alone and lacks a portion of them. The profile shows about 1,900,000 clones, about 95% of them singletons. The germline V gene encodes CDR1 MGHRA and CDR2 YSYEKL. V shed 1 base and J shed 1 base, with 8 bases lying between them. The CDR3 loop spans 14 amino acids. V and J are TRBV4-1 and TRBJ2-7; D is uncertain. This TCR came from a man aged 18 to 29 in good health. The sample comprised naive CD8+ T cells sorted from blood. Written as DNA, the CDR3 is TGCGCCAGCAGCCAAGCTCACGGGTCCTACGAGCAGTACTTC. The encoded protein is CASSQAHGSYEQYF.